This is a list of T cell receptor beta chains from one sample in a study of cytomegalovirus exposure and HLA in healthy donors. The data were produced by immunoSEQ multiplex PCR, yet TCRdb's version contains in-frame clones alone and is incomplete. Among 100,000 or so clones listed, approximately 79% were seen once. Sequencing input: PBMCs. These receptors all come from a man between 25 and 39 years old in good health and CMV-seropositive. Each CDR3 is given with its conserved first and last residue. A D gene is named only where the DNA matches it firmly. The size entry is marked missing in some rows and otherwise reads once, few, many or a size class.

few,TRBJ2-5,TRBV10-3,TRBD1,CAISEGQGETQYF,TGTGCCATCAGTGAGGGACAGGGCGAGACCCAGTACTTC
-,TRBJ1-6,TRBV19,TRBD1,CASSIRTGDPPLHF,TGTGCCAGTAGTATTAGGACAGGGGATCCACCCCTCCACTTT
-,TRBJ2-7,TRBV7-2,-,CASSLGGSVYEQYF,TGTGCCAGCAGCTTAGGGGGTAGCGTCTACGAGCAGTACTTC
-,TRBJ2-7,TRBV27,-,CASSLSGGGGYEQYF,TGTGCCAGCAGTTTATCAGGAGGGGGGGGCTACGAGCAGTACTTC
few,TRBJ1-3,TRBV28,-,CASTLVPWRPQDTRLGNTIYF,TGTGCCAGCACCCTTGTACCCTGGCGCCCCCAGGATACTCGTTTGGGAAACACCATATATTTT
few,TRBJ2-7,TRBV27,TRBD1,CARQDRVRQSPYEQYF,TGTGCCAGACAGGACAGGGTCCGACAGAGCCCCTACGAGCAGTACTTC
-,TRBJ2-5,TRBV4-1,TRBD1,CASSHRQGPQETQYF,TGCGCCAGCAGCCACAGACAGGGTCCGCAAGAGACCCAGTACTTC
-,TRBJ1-4,TRBV2,-,CASTRFGQIIEEKLFF,TGTGCCAGCACCAGATTTGGGCAAATCATTGAGGAAAAACTGTTTTTT
-,TRBJ1-6,TRBV6-1,-,CASSEAISTGSNSPLHF,TGTGCCAGCAGTGAAGCAATTTCGACAGGCTCGAATTCACCCCTCCACTTT
-,TRBJ2-7,TRBV30,-,CAWSYNRAGEQYF,TGTGCCTGGAGTTATAACAGGGCCGGCGAGCAGTACTTC
few,TRBJ1-1,TRBV5-1,TRBD1,CASSTTGGDTEAFF,TGCGCCAGCAGCACCACAGGGGGGGACACTGAAGCTTTCTTT
-,TRBJ1-2,TRBV6-5,-,CASTNLGGAYGYTF,TGTGCCAGCACCAACCTAGGGGGTGCCTATGGCTACACCTTC
-,TRBJ2-5,TRBV4-3,-,CASSQLGPSGETQYF,TGCGCCAGCAGCCAACTTGGCCCCTCGGGAGAGACCCAGTACTTC
-,TRBJ2-7,TRBV2,TRBD1,CASSKGTVNYEQYF,TGTGCCAGCAGTAAAGGGACAGTGAACTACGAGCAGTACTTC
-,TRBJ1-5,TRBV6-6,TRBD1,CASSRQGQPQHF,TGTGCCAGCAGCCGACAGGGGCAGCCCCAGCATTTT
-,TRBJ2-5,TRBV6-5,TRBD2,CASSYSGGGGQETQYF,TGTGCCAGCAGTTACTCGGGCGGGGGGGGCCAAGAGACCCAGTACTTC
-,TRBJ1-4,TRBV10-3,-,CAISEGTRNEKLFF,TGTGCCATCAGTGAGGGGACAAGAAATGAAAAACTGTTTTTT
-,TRBJ2-7,TRBV5-1,-,CASNGGNYEQYF,TGCGCCAGCAACGGGGGAAACTACGAGCAGTACTTC
-,TRBJ2-2,TRBV4-2,TRBD2,CASSQLAGASTGELFF,TGTGCCAGCAGCCAACTAGCGGGGGCCTCCACCGGGGAGCTGTTTTTT
-,TRBJ2-5,TRBV4-1,TRBD1,CASSQDPSRGQETQYF,TGCGCCAGCAGCCAAGATCCCTCCAGGGGGCAAGAGACCCAGTACTTC
-,TRBJ1-1,TRBV4-3,-,CASSLRDMNTEAFF,TGCGCCAGCAGCCTCAGGGACATGAACACTGAAGCTTTCTTT
-,TRBJ2-1,TRBV18,-,CASSSWSVSIVSEQFF,TGTGCCAGCTCATCCTGGAGCGTGAGTATCGTCAGTGAGCAGTTCTTC
-,TRBJ1-1,TRBV4-1,TRBD1,CASSQNLGQGYTEAFF,TGCGCCAGCAGCCAAAACCTAGGACAGGGGTACACTGAAGCTTTCTTT
-,TRBJ2-5,TRBV10-1,TRBD2,CASRPGRVRKSPGDETQYF,TGCGCCAGCAGGCCCGGGAGGGTGAGGAAATCTCCTGGGGACGAGACCCAGTACTTC
-,TRBJ1-4,TRBV6-5,-,CASSYSNGGNEKLFF,TGTGCCAGCAGTTACTCGAACGGGGGTAATGAAAAACTGTTTTTT
-,TRBJ2-7,TRBV30,TRBD2,CAWVVAGGLSEQYF,TGTGCCTGGGTCGTAGCGGGGGGACTGAGCGAGCAGTACTTC
-,TRBJ1-1,TRBV23-1,-,CARLRMPKNTEAFF,TGCGCCAGACTCAGGATGCCCAAAAACACTGAAGCTTTCTTT
-,TRBJ1-1,TRBV6-4,-,CASSDGDTNTEAFF,TGTGCCAGCAGTGACGGGGACACCAACACTGAAGCTTTCTTT
few,TRBJ2-1,TRBV7-2,-,CASSLAALGGYNEQFF,TGTGCCAGCAGCTTAGCGGCGCTAGGGGGATACAATGAGCAGTTCTTC
-,TRBJ2-5,TRBV10-1,TRBD2,CASSESVAGWETQYF,TGCGCCAGCAGTGAGTCGGTAGCGGGGTGGGAGACCCAGTACTTC
-,TRBJ1-1,TRBV19,-,CASRAGGLNTEAFF,TGTGCCAGTAGGGCAGGAGGTTTGAACACTGAAGCTTTCTTT
-,TRBJ2-7,TRBV19,-,CASSMSPRRTYEQYF,TGTGCCAGTAGTATGAGTCCCAGGAGGACCTACGAGCAGTACTTC
-,TRBJ2-7,TRBV5-5,-,CASSSSGTPAYEQYF,TGTGCCAGCAGCTCATCAGGGACACCAGCCTACGAGCAGTACTTC
-,TRBJ1-1,TRBV30,TRBD1,CAVRQGNTEAFF,TGTGCCGTACGACAGGGGAACACTGAAGCTTTCTTT
few,TRBJ1-4,TRBV7-2,-,CASSRLSGRGEKLFF,TGTGCCAGCAGCCGCTTATCAGGGCGCGGCGAAAAACTGTTTTTT
-,TRBJ2-7,TRBV6-5,-,CASRRGGGASHEQYF,TGTGCCAGCAGAAGGGGGGGTGGGGCCTCCCACGAGCAGTACTTC
-,TRBJ2-7,TRBV5-5,-,CASSLNYDSYEQYF,TGTGCCAGCAGCTTAAACTACGACTCCTACGAGCAGTACTTC
-,TRBJ2-5,TRBV6-1,TRBD1,CASGNRGQETQYF,TGTGCCAGCGGTAACAGGGGGCAAGAGACCCAGTACTTC
-,TRBJ1-1,TRBV27,-,CASSLVSGVGTEAFF,TGTGCCAGCAGTTTAGTATCCGGGGTTGGCACTGAAGCTTTCTTT
-,TRBJ1-4,TRBV19,-,CASSISWQANEKLFF,TGTGCCAGTAGTATCTCGTGGCAGGCTAATGAAAAACTGTTTTTT
-,TRBJ1-1,TRBV4-3,-,CASSQDLRAEAFF,TGCGCCAGCAGCCAAGATCTTCGTGCTGAAGCTTTCTTT
-,TRBJ2-5,TRBV5-5,TRBD1,CASSLEGQGVLGETQYF,TGTGCCAGCAGCTTGGAAGGACAGGGAGTGTTGGGAGAGACCCAGTACTTC
-,TRBJ1-5,TRBV2,-,CASSARVSNQPQHF,TGTGCCAGCAGTGCCCGGGTTAGCAATCAGCCCCAGCATTTT
-,TRBJ2-1,TRBV6-1,TRBD1,CASSEVTGDEQFF,TGTGCCAGCAGTGAAGTTACAGGGGATGAGCAGTTCTTC
-,TRBJ2-7,TRBV6-5,TRBD1,CASSSTGSANEQYF,TGTGCCAGCAGTTCGACAGGGAGCGCCAACGAGCAGTACTTC
-,TRBJ2-1,TRBV4-1,-,CASSRGQNYNEQFF,TGCGCCAGCAGCCGGGGACAAAACTACAATGAGCAGTTCTTC
-,TRBJ1-1,TRBV4-3,TRBD1,CASSQSSGGRTEAFF,TGCGCCAGCAGCCAATCCTCAGGGGGCAGGACTGAAGCTTTCTTT
-,TRBJ2-7,TRBV7-8,TRBD1,CASSLATGGLDEQYF,TGTGCCAGCAGCTTAGCGACAGGGGGGCTAGACGAGCAGTACTTC
-,TRBJ1-2,TRBV19,-,CASSTGTRSYGYTF,TGTGCCAGTAGCACCGGGACACGGTCTTATGGCTACACCTTC
-,TRBJ2-7,TRBV7-2,TRBD1,CASSLQTGRSSYEQYF,TGTGCCAGCAGCTTGCAGACAGGGAGAAGCTCCTACGAGCAGTACTTC
-,TRBJ1-2,TRBV5-6,TRBD1,CASRKQGAPDGYTF,TGTGCCAGCAGGAAACAGGGGGCGCCTGATGGCTACACCTTC
-,TRBJ2-7,TRBV11-3,-,CASSFSSSYEQYF,TGTGCCAGCAGCTTTTCCAGCTCCTACGAGCAGTACTTC